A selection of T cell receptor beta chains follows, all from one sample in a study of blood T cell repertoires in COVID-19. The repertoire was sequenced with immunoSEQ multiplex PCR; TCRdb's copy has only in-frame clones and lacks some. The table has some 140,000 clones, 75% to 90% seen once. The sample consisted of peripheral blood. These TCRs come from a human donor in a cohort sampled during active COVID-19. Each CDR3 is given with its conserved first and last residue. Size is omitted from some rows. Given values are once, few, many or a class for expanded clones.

cdr3_aa: CASSPRGEVGTEAFF; v_call: TRBV21-1; clone_size: NA
cdr3_aa: CASRGTENTEAFF; v_call: TRBV6-5; clone_size: NA
cdr3_aa: CASRQQGTGGYTF; v_call: TRBV12-3/TRBV12-4; clone_size: once
cdr3_aa: CASSQDHLAGFTDTQYF; v_call: TRBV4-3; clone_size: NA
cdr3_aa: CASSRTSGGAIEQFF; v_call: TRBV7-3; clone_size: NA
cdr3_aa: CASSLDTDGYTF; v_call: TRBV5-1; clone_size: NA
cdr3_aa: CASKGQRSYGYTF; v_call: TRBV28; clone_size: NA
cdr3_aa: CASSVSGGGNSPLHF; v_call: TRBV9; clone_size: NA
cdr3_aa: CASSQARTSGSGYEQFF; v_call: TRBV4-1; clone_size: NA
cdr3_aa: CAQTGTGTNSPLHF; v_call: TRBV30; clone_size: NA
cdr3_aa: CASSPDRGTKTQYF; v_call: TRBV5-4; clone_size: NA
cdr3_aa: CASSPQWGGWETQYF; v_call: TRBV7-2; clone_size: NA
cdr3_aa: CASSRLAGALAGELFF; v_call: TRBV5-1; clone_size: NA
cdr3_aa: CASSPSEGESSADTQYF; v_call: TRBV13; clone_size: once
cdr3_aa: CATGGSGRYPQYF; v_call: TRBV6-5; clone_size: once
cdr3_aa: CASSLVVAGELFF; v_call: TRBV13; clone_size: once